One and the same sample provided the 18 T cell receptor beta chains below, sequenced in a study of read filtering for tumor transcriptome and immune sequencing. From about 400 ng of RNA, a library with molecular barcoded alpha/delta and beta/gamma adaptors was made. MiXCR, run by TCRdb on the reads, gives a single entry per CDR3 protein. This sample has 45,000 to 55,000 distinct CDR3 sequences, with around 12% found just once. Sequenced: a population of CD138-negative cells sorted from bone marrow. Receptors were obtained from a donor aged 40 or older with multiple myeloma.

A remark on this clonotype: This is likely an artifact of a read error, given a far larger clone one base away. V and J are TRBV7-8 and TRBJ1-6; D gene unclear. Germline loops: CDR1 SGHVS, CDR2 FQNEAQ. The length of the CDR3 is 16 residues. CDR3 region: CASSLIHGRSNAEASF. CDR3 bases: TGTGCCAGCAGCTTAATACATGGTAGGAGTAACGCTGAAGCTTCCTTT. The full variable domain, rest sourced from reference TRBV7-8 and TRBJ1-6, is GAGVSQSPRYKVAKRGQDVALRCDPISGHVSLFWYQQALGQGPEFLTYFQNEAQLDKSGLPSDRFFAERPEGSVSTLKIQRTQQEDSAVYLCASSLIHGRSNAEASFGNGTRLTVT.

This clonotype was seen many times. The chain uses TRBV6-2 or TRBV6-3 and TRBJ2-1; 7 bases agree with TRBD2. The J segment lost 5 bases and the V segment lost 6 bases, leaving 10 bases of the junction unmatched. The V gene's germline CDR1 is MNHEY and CDR2 SVGEGT. The CDR3 contains 15 residues. CDR3 protein: CASSPGRRVHNEQFF. The CDR3 bases are TGTGCCAGCAGCCCCGGGAGGAGGGTCCACAATGAGCAGTTCTTC.

This clonotype was seen ten or more times. The gene calls are TRBV20-1 and TRBJ1-1; no clear D. The CDR3 has 15 amino acids. V lost 0 bases and J lost 7, with 18 bases in between. Germline-derived CDR1 and CDR2 are DFQATT and SNEGSKA (reference sequence). The CDR3 loop is CSARDSGKPVLEAFF. Written as DNA, the CDR3 is TGCAGTGCTAGAGATAGTGGCAAGCCAGTCCTTGAAGCTTTCTTT.

In this sample, this clonotype turned up many times. This chain joins TRBV20-1 and TRBJ2-3; 8 bases fit TRBD2. With V trimmed by 0 bases and J by 4 bases, 6 bases remained unmatched. Looked up from germline, CDR1 is DFQATT and CDR2 is SNEGSKA (reference sequence). There are 15 residues in the CDR3. The CDR3 here is CSARDLGAGADTQYF. CDR3 sequence (DNA): TGCAGTGCTAGAGATCTCGGAGCGGGAGCAGATACGCAGTATTTT.

This clonotype occurred many times. CDR3: CASHDTDRDWAGELFF. The DNA of the CDR3 is TGTGCCAGCCATGATACCGACAGGGACTGGGCCGGGGAGCTGTTTTTT. The chain combines TRBV12-3 or TRBV12-4 with TRBJ2-2; possible D gene TRBD1, 7 bases. The CDR3 covers 16 residues. With 8 bases removed from V and 6 bases from J, the gap between germline ends came to 22 bases.

This clonotype was observed many times. The DNA for the CDR3 is TGTGCCAGTAGTATAGATCGCTGGCAGGGGAATCAGCCCCAGCATTTT. Residues: CASSIDRWQGNQPQHF. The chain joins TRBV19 to TRBJ1-5; tentatively, D is TRBD1 (6 bases). The germline V gene has CDR1 LNHDA and CDR2 SQIVND (reference sequence). This CDR3 spans 16 amino acids. V lost 0 bases and J 4 bases, leaving 13 bases between the germline ends.

A remark on this clonotype: This clone may be a read error of a much larger clone one base away. The CDR3 does not close with the conserved phenylalanine or tryptophan, likely indicating a read error. The chain carries TRBV7-2 and TRBJ2-7, with D possibly matching TRBD2 (5 bases). There are 15 residues in the CDR3. Germline V CDR1 and CDR2: SGHTA, FQGNSA. CDR3 DNA sequence: TGTGCCAGCACCTTAGGGTTTTTTTCGGGGAACGAGCAGTACATC. Protein product: CASTLGFFSGNEQYI.

This clonotype was detected ten times or more. This chain links TRBV6-2 or TRBV6-3 with TRBJ2-2, with D possibly matching TRBD2 (5 bases). The V end was cut by 4 bases, the J end by 0 bases, with 18 bases between. Germline lookup yields CDR1 MNHEY and CDR2 SVGEGT. CDR3 length: 18 residues. The CDR3 nucleotides read TGTGCCAGCAGTTTCTCCGGGGAAGGGCTCACGAACACCGGGGAGCTGTTTTTT. This gives the protein CASSFSGEGLTNTGELFF.

Many counts were recorded for this clonotype. The CDR3 DNA reads as TGTGCCAGCAGCCACTCAACTAGCGGGCGAAACACCGGGGAGCTGTTTTTT. This encodes CASSHSTSGRNTGELFF. This chain links TRBV3-1 with TRBJ2-2; 9 positions match TRBD2. This CDR3 region has 17 residues. Germline loops: CDR1 LGHDT, CDR2 YNNKEL (reference sequence). The trim removed 3 bases at V and 2 bases at J, leaving 7 bases unmatched.

This clonotype came up many times. The rearrangement uses TRBV7-2 and TRBJ2-7; maybe TRBD1 (6 bases). V was shortened by 1 base and J by 2 bases, with 12 bases between the two germline ends. CDR3 length: 15 amino acids. Germline CDR1 SGHTA, CDR2 FQGNSA. The CDR3 loop is CASSLGAGVAYEQYF. As DNA, the CDR3 is TGTGCCAGCAGCTTAGGGGCAGGGGTTGCCTACGAGCAGTACTTC.

In its sample, this clonotype was seen many times. The chain joins TRBV2 to TRBJ1-2; 7 nucleotides align to TRBD1. V shed 3 bases and J 4 bases; nucleotides not matched to a gene: 5. The germline V gene has CDR1 SNHLY and CDR2 FYNNEI. The CDR3 contains 14 residues. The CDR3 here is CASSERGQSYGYTF. In DNA form, the CDR3 reads TGTGCCAGCAGTGAGAGGGGACAGAGCTATGGCTACACCTTC.

This clonotype was seen at least ten times. The gene calls are TRBV12-3 or TRBV12-4 and TRBJ1-2; TRBD1 aligns across 9 bases. The CDR3 spans 15 residues. The V and J ends lost 4 bases and 4 bases, in that order; junction bases with no gene match: 7. The CDR3 region has the DNA TGTGCCAGCAGTTCCCACAGGGGGCAGATCTATGGCTACACCTTC. Translating gives CASSSHRGQIYGYTF.

Concerning this clonotype itself: With a far larger clone one base away, a read error is the likely cause. The CDR3 loop reads CASSRTVGQGGSSEQFF. For the CDR3, the DNA is TGCGCCAGCAGCCGGACCGTTGGTCAGGGAGGGTCCAGTGAGCAGTTCTTC. The gene calls are TRBV4-3 and TRBJ2-1, with 7 bases identical to TRBD2. CDR1 is LGHNA and CDR2 is YSLEER in the germline V gene. With V trimmed by 4 bases and J by 9 bases, 18 bases remained unmatched. This CDR3 is 17 amino acids long.

This clonotype showed up just once. This chain links TRBV10-3 with TRBJ2-1; 8 bases are shared with TRBD1. Trimming removed 8 bases from V and 5 bases from J; junction bases left unmatched: 8. This CDR3 is built from 14 residues. Germline CDR1 ENHRY, CDR2 SYGVKD. Here the CDR3 reads CAIRSDRDDNEQFF. The CDR3 DNA is TGTGCCATCCGTTCGGACAGGGACGACAATGAGCAGTTCTTC.

As to this clonotype: This may arise from a read error, as a much more abundant clone is one base away. The genes are TRBV19 and TRBJ2-2; possibly TRBD1 for D (5 bases). The germline gives CDR1 LNHDA, CDR2 SQIVND (reference sequence). V shed 5 bases and J shed 6 bases, with 13 bases lying between them. The CDR3 has 14 amino acids. The CDR3 nucleotides read TGTGCCAGTAGTCTACAGGTTAACGCCGGGGAGCTGTTTTTT. It yields the protein CASSLQVNAGELFF.

For this clonotype: It may be a read error: a sequence one base away is much more abundant. This chain uses TRBV7-3 with TRBJ2-7; TRBD2 agrees at 10 bases. With 5 bases clipped from V and 0 bases from J, the junction kept 7 bases outside the gene matches. Germline lookup yields CDR1 SGHTA and CDR2 FQGTGA. The CDR3 runs 16 residues. CDR3 protein: CASSRLASGSSYEQYF. The CDR3 DNA reads TGTGCCAGCAGCCGGCTAGCTAGCGGGAGCTCCTACGAGCAGTACTTC.

This clonotype was seen ten or more times. V gene TRBV24-1 combines with J gene TRBJ2-1, with 9 nucleotides matching TRBD2. V shed 7 bases and J 0 bases; nucleotides not matched to a gene: 6. Germline V gives CDR1 KGHDR, CDR2 SFDVKD. The CDR3 is 16 amino acids. CDR3 residues: CATSAGGRASYNEQFF. Here the CDR3 DNA reads TGTGCCACCAGCGCGGGCGGGAGGGCCTCCTACAATGAGCAGTTCTTC.

This clonotype was seen many times. The chain has TRBV4-3 and TRBJ2-1, with 11 bases identical to TRBD1. The CDR3 contains 15 residues. V lost 4 bases to trimming and J lost 6 bases; unmatched junction nucleotides: 5. Germline loops: CDR1 LGHNA, CDR2 YSLEER. CDR3 loop: CASSRAGTGGNEQFF. Here the CDR3 DNA reads TGCGCCAGCAGCCGAGCCGGGACAGGGGGCAATGAGCAGTTCTTC.